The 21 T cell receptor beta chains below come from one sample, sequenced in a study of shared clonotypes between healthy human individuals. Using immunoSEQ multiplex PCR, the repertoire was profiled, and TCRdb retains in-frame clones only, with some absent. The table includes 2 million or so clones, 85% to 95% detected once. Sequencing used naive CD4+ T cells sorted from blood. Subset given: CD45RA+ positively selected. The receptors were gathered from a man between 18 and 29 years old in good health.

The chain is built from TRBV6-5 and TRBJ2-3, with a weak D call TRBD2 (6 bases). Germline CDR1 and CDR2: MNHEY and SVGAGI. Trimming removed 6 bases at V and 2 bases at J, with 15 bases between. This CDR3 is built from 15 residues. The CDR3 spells CASSLIAEPTDTQYF. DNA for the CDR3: TGTGCCAGCAGCCTTATAGCGGAGCCCACAGATACGCAGTATTTT.

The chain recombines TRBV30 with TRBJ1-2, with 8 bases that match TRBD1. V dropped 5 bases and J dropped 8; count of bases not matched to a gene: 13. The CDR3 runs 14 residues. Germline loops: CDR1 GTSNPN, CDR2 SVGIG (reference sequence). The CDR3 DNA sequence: TGTGCCTGGGACCGACAGGGGTCCCTTGGCGGCTACACCTTC. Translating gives CAWDRQGSLGGYTF.

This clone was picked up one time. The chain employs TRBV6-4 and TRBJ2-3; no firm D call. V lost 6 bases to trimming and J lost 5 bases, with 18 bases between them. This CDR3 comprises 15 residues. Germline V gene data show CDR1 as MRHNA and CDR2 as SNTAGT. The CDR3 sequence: CASRPDPAPGDTQYF. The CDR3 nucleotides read TGTGCCAGCAGACCGGACCCCGCTCCCGGAGATACGCAGTATTTT.

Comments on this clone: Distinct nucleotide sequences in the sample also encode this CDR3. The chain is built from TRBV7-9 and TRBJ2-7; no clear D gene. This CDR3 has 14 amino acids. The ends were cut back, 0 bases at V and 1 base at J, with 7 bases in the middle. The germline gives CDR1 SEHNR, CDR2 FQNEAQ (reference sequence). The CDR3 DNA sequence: TGTGCCAGCAGCTTAGCGGGAACGTCCTACGAGCAGTACTTC. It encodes CASSLAGTSYEQYF.

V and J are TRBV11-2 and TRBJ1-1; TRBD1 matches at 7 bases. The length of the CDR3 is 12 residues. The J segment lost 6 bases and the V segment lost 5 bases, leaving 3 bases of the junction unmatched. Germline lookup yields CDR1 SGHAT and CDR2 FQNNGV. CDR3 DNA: TGTGCCAGCAGCACAGGGGTAGCTGAAGCTTTCTTT. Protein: CASSTGVAEAFF.

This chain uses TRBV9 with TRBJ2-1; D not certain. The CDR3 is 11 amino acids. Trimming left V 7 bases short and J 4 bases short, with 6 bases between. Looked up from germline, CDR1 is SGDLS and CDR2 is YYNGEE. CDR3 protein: CASGQYNEQFF. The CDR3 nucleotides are TGTGCCAGCGGTCAATACAATGAGCAGTTCTTC.

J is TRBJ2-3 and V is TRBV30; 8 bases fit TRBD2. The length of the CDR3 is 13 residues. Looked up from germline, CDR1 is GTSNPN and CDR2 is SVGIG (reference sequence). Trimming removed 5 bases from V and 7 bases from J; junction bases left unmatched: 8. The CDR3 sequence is CAWRGGQGNTQYF. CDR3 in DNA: TGTGCCTGGCGGGGGGGCCAGGGAAATACGCAGTATTTT.

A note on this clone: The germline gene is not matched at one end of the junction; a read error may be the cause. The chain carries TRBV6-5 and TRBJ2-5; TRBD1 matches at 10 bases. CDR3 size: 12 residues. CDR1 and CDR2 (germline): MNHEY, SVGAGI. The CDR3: CASSPWGTGEHF. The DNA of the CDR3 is TGTGCCAGCAGTCCCTGGGGGACAGGGGAACACTTC.

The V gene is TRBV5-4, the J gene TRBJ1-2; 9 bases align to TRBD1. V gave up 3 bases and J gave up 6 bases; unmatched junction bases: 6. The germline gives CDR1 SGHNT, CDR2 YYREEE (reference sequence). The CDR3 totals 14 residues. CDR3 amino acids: CASSSRTGENGYTF. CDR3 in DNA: TGTGCCAGCAGCTCTAGGACAGGGGAGAATGGCTACACCTTC.

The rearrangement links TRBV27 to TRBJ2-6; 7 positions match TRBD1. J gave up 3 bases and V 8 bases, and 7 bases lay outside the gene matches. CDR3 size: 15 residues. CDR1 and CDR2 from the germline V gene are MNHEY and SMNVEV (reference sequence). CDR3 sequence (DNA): TGTGCCAGCCTAAAAACAGGGGTTGGGGCCAACGTCCTGACTTTC. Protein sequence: CASLKTGVGANVLTF.

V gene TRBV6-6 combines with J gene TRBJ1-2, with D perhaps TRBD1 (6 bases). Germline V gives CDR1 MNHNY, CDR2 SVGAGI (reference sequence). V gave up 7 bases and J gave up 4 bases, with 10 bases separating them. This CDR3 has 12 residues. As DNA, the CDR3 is TGTGCCAGCAAAGGGGGTTCCTATGGCTACACCTTC. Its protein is CASKGGSYGYTF.

The CDR3 DNA is TGTGCCAGCAGCTTGTCGGGAGGTAGCCCAGATACGCAGTATTTT. It yields the protein CASSLSGGSPDTQYF. V gene TRBV5-4 combines with J gene TRBJ2-3; the match to TRBD2 covers 7 bases. Germline CDR1 reads SGHNT; CDR2 reads YYREEE (reference sequence). This CDR3 has 15 residues. Trimming took 1 base from V and 4 from J; bases not matched to a gene: 6.

CDR3 in amino acids: CATLLGGGNTIYF. The CDR3 coding sequence is TGTGCCACCCTTTTGGGCGGTGGAAACACCATATATTTT. V usage is TRBV6-6 and J usage is TRBJ1-3; unclear D gene. The CDR3 totals 13 residues. Trimming left V 10 bases short and J 3 bases short, with 13 bases between. Germline loops: CDR1 MNHNY, CDR2 SVGAGI (reference sequence).

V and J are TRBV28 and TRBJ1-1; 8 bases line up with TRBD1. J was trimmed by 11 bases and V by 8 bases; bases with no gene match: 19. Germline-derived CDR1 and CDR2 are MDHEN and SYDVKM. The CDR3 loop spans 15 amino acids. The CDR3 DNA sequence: TGTGCCAGCCAGGGACAGGCCATACCTGGCGGTGGTGCTTTCTTT. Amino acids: CASQGQAIPGGGAFF.

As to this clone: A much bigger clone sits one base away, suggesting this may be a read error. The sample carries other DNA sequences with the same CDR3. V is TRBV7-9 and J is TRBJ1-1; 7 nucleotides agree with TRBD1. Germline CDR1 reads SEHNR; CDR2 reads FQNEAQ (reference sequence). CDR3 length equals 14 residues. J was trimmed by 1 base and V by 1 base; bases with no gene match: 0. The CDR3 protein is CASSLGTGNTEAFF. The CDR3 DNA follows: TGTGCCAGCAGCTTAGGGACAGGGAACACTGAAGCTTTCTTT.

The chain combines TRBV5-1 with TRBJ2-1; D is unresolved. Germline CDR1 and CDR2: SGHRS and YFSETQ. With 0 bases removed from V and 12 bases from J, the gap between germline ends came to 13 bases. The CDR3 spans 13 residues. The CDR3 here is CASSLGAVSRQFF. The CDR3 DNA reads TGCGCCAGCAGCTTGGGTGCGGTTTCTCGGCAGTTCTTC.

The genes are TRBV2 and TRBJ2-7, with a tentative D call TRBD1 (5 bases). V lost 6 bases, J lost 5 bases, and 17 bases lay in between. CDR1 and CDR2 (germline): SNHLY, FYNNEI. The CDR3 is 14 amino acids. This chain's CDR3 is CASSWAGLFDEQYF. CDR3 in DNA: TGTGCCAGCAGCTGGGCAGGGTTATTCGACGAGCAGTACTTC.

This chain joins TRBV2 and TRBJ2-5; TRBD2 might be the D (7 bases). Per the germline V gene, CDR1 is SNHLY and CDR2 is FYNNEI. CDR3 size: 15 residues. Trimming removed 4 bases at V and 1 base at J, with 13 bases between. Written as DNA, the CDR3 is TGTGCCAGCAGTGGAGTGGCGGGGGCCCAAGAGACCCAGTACTTC. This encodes CASSGVAGAQETQYF.

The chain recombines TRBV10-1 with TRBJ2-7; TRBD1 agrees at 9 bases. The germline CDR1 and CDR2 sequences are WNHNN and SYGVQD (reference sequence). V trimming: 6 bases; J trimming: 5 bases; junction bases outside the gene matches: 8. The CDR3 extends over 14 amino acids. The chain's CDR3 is CASSPTGQGHEQYF. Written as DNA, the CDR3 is TGCGCCAGCAGCCCCACGGGACAGGGCCACGAGCAGTACTTC.

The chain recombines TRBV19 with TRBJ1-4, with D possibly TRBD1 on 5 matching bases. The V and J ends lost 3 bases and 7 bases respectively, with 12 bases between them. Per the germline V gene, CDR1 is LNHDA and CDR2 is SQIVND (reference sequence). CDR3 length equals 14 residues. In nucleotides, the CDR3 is TGTGCCAGTAGTATTTTTGGGACTCGTGAAAAACTGTTTTTT. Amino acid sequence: CASSIFGTREKLFF.

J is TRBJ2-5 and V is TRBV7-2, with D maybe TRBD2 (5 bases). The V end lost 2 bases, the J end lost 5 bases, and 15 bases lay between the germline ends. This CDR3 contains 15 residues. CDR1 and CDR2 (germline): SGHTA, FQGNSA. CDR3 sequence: CASSLMRARGETQYF. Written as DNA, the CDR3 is TGTGCCAGCAGCTTAATGAGGGCCCGAGGGGAGACCCAGTACTTC. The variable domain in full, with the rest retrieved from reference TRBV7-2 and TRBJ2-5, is GAGVSQSPSNKVTEKGKDVELRCDPISGHTALYWYRQSLGQGLEFLIYFQGNSAPDKSGLPSDRFSAERTGGSVSTLTIQRTQQEDSAVYLCASSLMRARGETQYFGPGTRLLVL.